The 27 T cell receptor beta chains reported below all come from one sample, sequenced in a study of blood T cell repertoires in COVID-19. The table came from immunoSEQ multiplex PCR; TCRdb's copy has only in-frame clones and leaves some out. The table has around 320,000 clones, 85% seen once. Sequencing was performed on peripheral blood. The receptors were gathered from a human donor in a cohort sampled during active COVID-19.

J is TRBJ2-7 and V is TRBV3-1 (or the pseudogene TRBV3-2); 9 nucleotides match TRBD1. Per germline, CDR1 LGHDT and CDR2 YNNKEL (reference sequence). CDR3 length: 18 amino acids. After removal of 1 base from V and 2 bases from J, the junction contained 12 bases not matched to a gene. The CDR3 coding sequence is TGTGCCAGCAGCCAAGTTAACTCCGGGGACAGGGTAACCTACGAGCAGTACTTC. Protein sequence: CASSQVNSGDRVTYEQYF.

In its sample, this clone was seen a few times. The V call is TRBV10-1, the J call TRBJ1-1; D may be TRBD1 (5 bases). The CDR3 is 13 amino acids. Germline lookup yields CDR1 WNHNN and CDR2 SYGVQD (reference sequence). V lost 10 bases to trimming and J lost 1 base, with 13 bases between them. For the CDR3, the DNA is TGCGCCACGTTTCGGGGGGGGAACACTGAAGCTTTCTTT. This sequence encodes CATFRGGNTEAFF.

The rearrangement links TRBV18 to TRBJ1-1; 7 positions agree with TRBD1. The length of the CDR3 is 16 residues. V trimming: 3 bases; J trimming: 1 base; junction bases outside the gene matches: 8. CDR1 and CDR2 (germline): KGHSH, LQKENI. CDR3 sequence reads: CASSPAGTDGNTEAFF. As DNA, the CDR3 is TGTGCCAGCTCACCTGCCGGGACAGATGGGAACACTGAAGCTTTCTTT. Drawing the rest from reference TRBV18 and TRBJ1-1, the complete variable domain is NAGVMQNPRHLVRRRGQEARLRCSPMKGHSHVYWYRQLPEEGLKFMVYLQKENIIDESGMPKERFSAEFPKEGPSILRIQQVVRGDSAAYFCASSPAGTDGNTEAFFGQGTRLTVV.

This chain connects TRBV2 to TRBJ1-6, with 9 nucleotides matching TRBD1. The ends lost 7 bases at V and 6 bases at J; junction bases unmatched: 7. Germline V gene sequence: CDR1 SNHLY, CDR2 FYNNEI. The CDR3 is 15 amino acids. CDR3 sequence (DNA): TGTGCCAGCAAAGAACAGGGGGCAACTAATTCACCCCTCCACTTT. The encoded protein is CASKEQGATNSPLHF.

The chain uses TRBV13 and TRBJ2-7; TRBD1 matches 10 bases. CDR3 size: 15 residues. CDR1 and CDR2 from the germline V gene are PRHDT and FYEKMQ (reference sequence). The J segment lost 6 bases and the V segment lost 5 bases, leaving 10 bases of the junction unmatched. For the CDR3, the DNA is TGTGCCAGCAGCAGTACCGGGACAGGGGAGCCCGAGCAGTACTTC. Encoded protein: CASSSTGTGEPEQYF.

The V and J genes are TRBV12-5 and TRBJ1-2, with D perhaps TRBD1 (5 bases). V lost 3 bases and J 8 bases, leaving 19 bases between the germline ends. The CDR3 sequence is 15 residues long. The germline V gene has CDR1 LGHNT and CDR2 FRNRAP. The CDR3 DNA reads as TGTGCTAGTGGTTTCACGGGGACCGCGGGGAGAGGCTACACCTTC. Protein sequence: CASGFTGTAGRGYTF.

The chain's CDR3 is CASSTRQNYQPQHF. The CDR3 region has the DNA TGTGCCAGCAGTACACGACAGAACTATCAGCCCCAGCATTTT. This rearrangement joins TRBV6-5 to TRBJ1-5, with a tentative D call TRBD1 (5 bases). This CDR3 has 14 residues. Trimming took off 5 bases at V and 5 bases at J, with 13 bases between the two ends. Germline CDR1 is MNHEY and CDR2 is SVGAGI.

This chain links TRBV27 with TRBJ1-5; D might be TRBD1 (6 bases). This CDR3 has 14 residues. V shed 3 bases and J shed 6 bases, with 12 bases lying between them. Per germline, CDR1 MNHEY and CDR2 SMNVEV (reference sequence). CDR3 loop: CASSFLGAAQPQHF. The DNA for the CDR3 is TGTGCCAGCAGTTTTTTGGGGGCAGCTCAGCCCCAGCATTTT.

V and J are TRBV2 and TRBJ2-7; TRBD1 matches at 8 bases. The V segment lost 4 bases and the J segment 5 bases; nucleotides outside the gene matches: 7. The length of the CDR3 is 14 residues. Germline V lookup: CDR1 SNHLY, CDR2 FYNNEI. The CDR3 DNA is TGTGCCAGCAGTGGGCAGGGGGCTATAAACGAGCAGTACTTC. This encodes CASSGQGAINEQYF.

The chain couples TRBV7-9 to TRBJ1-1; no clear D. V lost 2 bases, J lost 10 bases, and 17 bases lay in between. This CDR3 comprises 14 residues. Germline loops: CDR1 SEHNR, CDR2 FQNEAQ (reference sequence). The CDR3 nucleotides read TGTGCCAGCAGCTTAATGACATTGACCCAAGCAGCTTTCTTT. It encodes CASSLMTLTQAAFF.

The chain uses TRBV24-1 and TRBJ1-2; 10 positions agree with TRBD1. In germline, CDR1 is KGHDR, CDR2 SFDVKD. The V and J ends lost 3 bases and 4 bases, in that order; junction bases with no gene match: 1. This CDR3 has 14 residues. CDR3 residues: CATSDRDRGYGYTF. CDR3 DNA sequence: TGTGCCACCAGTGATCGGGACAGGGGCTATGGCTACACCTTC.

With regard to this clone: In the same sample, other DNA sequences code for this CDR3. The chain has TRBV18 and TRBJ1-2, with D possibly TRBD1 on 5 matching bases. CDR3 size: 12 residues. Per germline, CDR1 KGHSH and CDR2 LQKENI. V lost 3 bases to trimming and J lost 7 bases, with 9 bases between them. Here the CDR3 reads CASSPGEGGYTF. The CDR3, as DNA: TGTGCCAGCTCACCGGGGGAGGGTGGCTACACCTTC.

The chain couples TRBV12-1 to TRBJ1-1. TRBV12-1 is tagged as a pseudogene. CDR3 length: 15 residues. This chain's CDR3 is CASSFRGGRDTEAFF. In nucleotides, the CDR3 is TGTGCCAGCAGCTTTAGGGGGGGTCGTGACACTGAAGCTTTCTTT.

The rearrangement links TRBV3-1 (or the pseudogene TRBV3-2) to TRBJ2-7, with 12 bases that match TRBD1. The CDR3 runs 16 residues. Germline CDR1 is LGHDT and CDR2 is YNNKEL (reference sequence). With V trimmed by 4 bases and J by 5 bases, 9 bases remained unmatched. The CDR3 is CASSLSLGQGAHEQYF. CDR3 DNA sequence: TGTGCCAGCAGCCTGAGTTTGGGACAGGGGGCCCACGAGCAGTACTTC.

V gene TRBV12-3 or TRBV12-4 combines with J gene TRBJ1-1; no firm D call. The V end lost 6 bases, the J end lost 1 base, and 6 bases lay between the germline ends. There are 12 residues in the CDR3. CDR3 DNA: TGTGCCAGCAGAGCAGGGAACACTGAAGCTTTCTTT. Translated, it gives CASRAGNTEAFF.

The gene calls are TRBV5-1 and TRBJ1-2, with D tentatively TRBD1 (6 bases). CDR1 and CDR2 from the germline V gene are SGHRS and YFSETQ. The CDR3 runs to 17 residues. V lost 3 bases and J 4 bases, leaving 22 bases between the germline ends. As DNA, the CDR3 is TGCGCCAGCAGCTCCCACCTGGACAGAACCGACCGCTATGGCTACACCTTC. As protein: CASSSHLDRTDRYGYTF.

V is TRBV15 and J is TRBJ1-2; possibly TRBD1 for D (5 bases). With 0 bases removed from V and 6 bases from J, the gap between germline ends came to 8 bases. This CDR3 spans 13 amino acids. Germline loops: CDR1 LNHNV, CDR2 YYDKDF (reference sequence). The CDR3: CATSRDKGDGYTF. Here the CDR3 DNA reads TGTGCCACCAGCAGAGACAAAGGGGATGGCTACACCTTC.

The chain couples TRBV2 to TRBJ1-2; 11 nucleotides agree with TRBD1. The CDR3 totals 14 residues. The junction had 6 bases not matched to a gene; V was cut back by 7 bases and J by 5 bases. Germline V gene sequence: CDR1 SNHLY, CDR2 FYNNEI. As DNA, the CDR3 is TGTGCCAGCACGGGCGGACAGGGGGCATATGGCTACACCTTC. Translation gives CASTGGQGAYGYTF.

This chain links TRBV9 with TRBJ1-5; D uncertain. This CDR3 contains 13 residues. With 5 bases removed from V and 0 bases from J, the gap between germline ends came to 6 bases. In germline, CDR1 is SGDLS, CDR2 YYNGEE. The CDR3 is CASSRGSNQPQHF. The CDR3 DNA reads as TGTGCCAGCAGTCGCGGTAGCAATCAGCCCCAGCATTTT.

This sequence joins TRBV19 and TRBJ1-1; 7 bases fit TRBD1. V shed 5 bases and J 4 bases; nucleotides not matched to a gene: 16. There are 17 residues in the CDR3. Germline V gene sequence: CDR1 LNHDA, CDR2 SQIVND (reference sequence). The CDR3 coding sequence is TGTGCCAGTAGTCTTAAGGGGGCTCTTCGTTGGACCACTGAAGCTTTCTTT. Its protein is CASSLKGALRWTTEAFF.

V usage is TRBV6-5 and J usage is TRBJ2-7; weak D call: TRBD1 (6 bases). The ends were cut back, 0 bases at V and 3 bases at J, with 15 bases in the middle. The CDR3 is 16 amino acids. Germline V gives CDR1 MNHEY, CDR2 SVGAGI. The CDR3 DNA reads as TGTGCCAGCAGTTACTCGAGTGGGGACACGTACTACGAGCAGTACTTC. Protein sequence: CASSYSSGDTYYEQYF.

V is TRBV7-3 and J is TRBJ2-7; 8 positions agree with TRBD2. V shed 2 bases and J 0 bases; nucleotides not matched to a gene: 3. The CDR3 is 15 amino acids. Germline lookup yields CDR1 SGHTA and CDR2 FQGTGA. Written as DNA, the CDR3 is TGTGCCAGCAGCTTAGTAGCGGGAAACTCCTACGAGCAGTACTTC. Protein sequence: CASSLVAGNSYEQYF.

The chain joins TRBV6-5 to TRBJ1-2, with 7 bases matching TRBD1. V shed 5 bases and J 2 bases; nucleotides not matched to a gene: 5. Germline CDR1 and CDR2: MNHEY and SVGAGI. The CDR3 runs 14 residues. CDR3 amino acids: CASSPPGQNYGYTF. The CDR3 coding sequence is TGTGCCAGCAGTCCCCCGGGACAGAACTATGGCTACACCTTC.

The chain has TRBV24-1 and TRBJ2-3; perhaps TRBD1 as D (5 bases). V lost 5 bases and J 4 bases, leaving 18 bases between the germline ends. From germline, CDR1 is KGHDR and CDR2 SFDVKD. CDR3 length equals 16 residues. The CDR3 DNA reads TGTGCCACCAGTGCTGGGGCCCCCAGGGCCTCAGATACGCAGTATTTT. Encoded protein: CATSAGAPRASDTQYF.

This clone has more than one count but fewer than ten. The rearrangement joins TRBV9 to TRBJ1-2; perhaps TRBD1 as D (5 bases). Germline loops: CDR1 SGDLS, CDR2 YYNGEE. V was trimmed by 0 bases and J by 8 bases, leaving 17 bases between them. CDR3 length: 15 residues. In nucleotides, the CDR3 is TGTGCCAGCAGCGTAGAAGGTCAGGGAGGGTACGGCTACACCTTC. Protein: CASSVEGQGGYGYTF.

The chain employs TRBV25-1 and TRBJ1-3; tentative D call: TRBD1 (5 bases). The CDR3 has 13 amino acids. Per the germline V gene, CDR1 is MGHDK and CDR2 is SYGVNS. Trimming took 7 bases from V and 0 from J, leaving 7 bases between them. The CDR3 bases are TGTGCCAGCATGGGGGGCTCTGGAAACACCATATATTTT. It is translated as CASMGGSGNTIYF. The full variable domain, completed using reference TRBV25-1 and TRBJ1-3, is EADIYQTPRYLVIGTGKKITLECSQTMGHDKMYWYQQDPGMELHLIHYSYGVNSTEKGDLSSESTVSRIRTEHFPLTLESARPSHTSQYLCASMGGSGNTIYFGEGSWLTVV.

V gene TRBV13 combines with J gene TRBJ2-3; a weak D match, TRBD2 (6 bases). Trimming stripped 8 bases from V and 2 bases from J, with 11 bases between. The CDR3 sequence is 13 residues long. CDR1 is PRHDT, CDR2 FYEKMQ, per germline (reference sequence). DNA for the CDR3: TGTGCCAGCGGCTCGGGGGACACAGATACGCAGTATTTT. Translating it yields CASGSGDTDTQYF.